The rows below give T cell receptor beta chains drawn from one sample of a study of blood T cell repertoires in COVID-19. Clones were read by immunoSEQ multiplex PCR, and TCRdb kept only the in-frame ones, dropping some. The sample carries about 170,000 clones, almost 85% recorded once. Sequenced material: peripheral blood. The receptor source for this set is a man aged 35-49 years who had recovered from COVID-19. The CDR3 runs from the conserved cysteine through the conserved F or W. Fields, in order: clone size, CDR3 length, V gene, J gene, D gene, CDR3 DNA, CDR3 protein. A D gene is named only where the DNA matches it firmly. Clone size is shown for a subset of rows, as once, few, many or a class of expanded clone.

once	17	TRBV4-2	TRBJ2-3	TRBD2	TGTGCCAGCAGCCAGGATACTAGCGCCGTATACACAGATACGCAGTATTTT	CASSQDTSAVYTDTQYF
once	15	TRBV15	TRBJ1-4	-	TGTGCCACCAGCAGAGGGACTGGCATGGAGGAAAAACTGTTTTTT	CATSRGTGMEEKLFF
-	15	TRBV19	TRBJ1-5	-	TGTGCCAGTAGTATAGGTAGGGGTTCCAATCAGCCCCAGCATTTT	CASSIGRGSNQPQHF
-	15	TRBV7-2	TRBJ2-3	TRBD2	TGTGCCAGCAGCCGGACTAGCGATAGCACAGATACGCAGTATTTT	CASSRTSDSTDTQYF
-	13	TRBV10-3	TRBJ1-4	-	TGTGCCATCAAGGGGCAATATAATGAAAAACTGTTTTTT	CAIKGQYNEKLFF
-	13	TRBV27	TRBJ1-4	TRBD1	TGTGCCACCAGTGACAGGGTCAATGAAAAACTGTTTTTT	CATSDRVNEKLFF
few	16	TRBV4-1	TRBJ2-7	-	TGCGCCAGCAGCCAAGAGTTCAGACAGATAACCTACGAGCAGTACTTC	CASSQEFRQITYEQYF
once	16	TRBV4-2	TRBJ1-4	-	TGTGCCAGCAGCCAAGCTAGAGGGTCAACTAATGAAAAACTGTTTTTT	CASSQARGSTNEKLFF
few	13	TRBV11-1	TRBJ2-2	-	TGTGCCAGCAGCTTAGTATCCACCGGGGAGCTGTTTTTT	CASSLVSTGELFF
-	13	TRBV4-1	TRBJ2-1	-	TGCGCCAGCAGCCAAGAGCCGGTAAATGAGCAGTTCTTC	CASSQEPVNEQFF
once	13	TRBV15	TRBJ2-7	TRBD1	TGTGCCACCAGCGGACGACAGGGCTACGAGCAGTACTTC	CATSGRQGYEQYF
-	15	TRBV9	TRBJ2-5	TRBD2	TGTGCCAGCAGCGTAGGGGGACTAACCCAAGAGACCCAGTACTTC	CASSVGGLTQETQYF
-	13	TRBV20-1	TRBJ1-1	-	TGCAGTGCTAGTGGACAGACGTTCACTGAAGCTTTCTTT	CSASGQTFTEAFF
-	15	TRBV29-1	TRBJ2-5	-	TGCAGCGCTGCGGGAAAGGGGACAGCTCAAGAGACCCAGTACTTC	CSAAGKGTAQETQYF
-	16	TRBV5-6	TRBJ2-4	TRBD1	TGTGCCAGCAGCTTGGCCGGACAGGGTGCGGTGAGCATTCAGTACTTC	CASSLAGQGAVSIQYF
-	13	TRBV19	TRBJ2-5	-	TGTGCCAGCGCCAGGACTAATGAGAAGGCCCAGTACTTC	CASARTNEKAQYF
-	16	TRBV27	TRBJ2-7	-	TGTGCCAGCAGTTCCCCCTCTGAGGGGGTCCTCTACGAGCAGTACTTC	CASSSPSEGVLYEQYF
-	15	TRBV4-3	TRBJ2-5	-	TGCGCCAGCAGCCGAGGGAGGACAGGACAAGAGACCCAGTACTTC	CASSRGRTGQETQYF
-	14	TRBV9	TRBJ2-7	-	TGTGCCAGCAGCGGCAGGGACACCCCCTACGAGCAGTACTTC	CASSGRDTPYEQYF
-	13	TRBV28	TRBJ2-3	TRBD1	TGTGCCAGCAGTGGGACAGCCACAGATACGCAGTATTTT	CASSGTATDTQYF
once	15	TRBV5-5	TRBJ2-2	-	TGTGCCAGCAGCTTGGCCGCAGGGTCTGGCGGGGAGCTGTTTTTT	CASSLAAGSGGELFF
-	15	TRBV7-9	TRBJ2-2	-	TGTGCCAGCACCTATCCAGGGGCCGCGGCGGGGGAGCTGTTTTTT	CASTYPGAAAGELFF
-	15	TRBV24-1	TRBJ2-7	TRBD2	TGTGCCACCAGAGCCGGGACTAGCGGGAGAGGAGAGCAGTACTTC	CATRAGTSGRGEQYF
-	12	TRBV5-1	TRBJ1-1	TRBD1	TGCGCCAGCAGCTTCGGGACAGGGGAAGCTTTCTTT	CASSFGTGEAFF
few	13	TRBV24-1	TRBJ1-3	-	TGTGCCACCAGTGACAGTAATGGAAACACCATATATTTT	CATSDSNGNTIYF
-	14	TRBV6-1	TRBJ1-6	-	TGTGCCAGCAGTGAAGCGGCCTTTGATCTACCCCTCCACTTT	CASSEAAFDLPLHF
-	13	TRBV5-4	TRBJ2-7	-	TGTGCCAGCAGCTTCGGCGGCTCCTACGAGCAGTACTTC	CASSFGGSYEQYF
-	14	TRBV9	TRBJ1-6	-	TGTGCCAGCAGCGCGTGGGGGGAGCGTTCACCCCTCCACTTT	CASSAWGERSPLHF
-	14	TRBV15	TRBJ1-1	-	TGTGCCACCAGCAGAGATCGCGGGAACACTGAAGCTTTCTTT	CATSRDRGNTEAFF
-	15	TRBV29-1	TRBJ1-3	-	TGCAGCGTTGCTTATGACAGACTCTCTGGAAACACCATATATTTT	CSVAYDRLSGNTIYF
-	14	TRBV28	TRBJ2-1	-	TGTGCCAGCATACGGGGAACAACATGGGATGAGCAGTTCTTC	CASIRGTTWDEQFF
many	13	TRBV6-4	TRBJ2-2	-	TGTGCCAGCAGTGACTCGAGCACCGGGGAGCTGTTTTTT	CASSDSSTGELFF
-	15	TRBV19	TRBJ2-7	-	TGTGCCAGTAGTAGTTCAACAGGGCACTACTACGAGCAGTACTTC	CASSSSTGHYYEQYF
-	16	TRBV11-2	TRBJ2-7	TRBD2	TGTGCCAGCAGCTTAGCTAGCGGGGGGGCTTTCTACGAGCAGTACTTC	CASSLASGGAFYEQYF
-	14	TRBV7-8	TRBJ1-1	-	TGTGCCAGCCGGGGGGCAGGTTTATTGACTGAAGCTTTCTTT	CASRGAGLLTEAFF
-	17	TRBV3-1/TRBV3-2	TRBJ2-5	TRBD1	TGTGCCAGCAGCCACGACAGGGGGCGGGGTGCGGGGGAGACCCAGTACTTC	CASSHDRGRGAGETQYF
-	17	TRBV3-1/TRBV3-2	TRBJ1-1	-	TGTGCCAGCAGCCAAGAGGGGGGAGGGACAACGAACACTGAAGCTTTCTTT	CASSQEGGGTTNTEAFF
-	13	TRBV28	TRBJ2-7	-	TGTGCCAGCAGTTTACTTCACTCCCTCGAGCAGTACTTC	CASSLLHSLEQYF
-	15	TRBV7-2	TRBJ2-1	-	TGTGCCAGCAGCCAGCGGGCTACCCACCGGGATGAGCAGTTCTTC	CASSQRATHRDEQFF
-	14	TRBV7-8	TRBJ2-7	-	TGTGCCAGCAGCCCCCTGACCTCCGCAGGGGAGCAGTACTTC	CASSPLTSAGEQYF
-	14	TRBV29-1	TRBJ2-1	TRBD2	TGCAGCGTTGAACTAGGGGAGGGGCACAATGAGCAGTTCTTC	CSVELGEGHNEQFF